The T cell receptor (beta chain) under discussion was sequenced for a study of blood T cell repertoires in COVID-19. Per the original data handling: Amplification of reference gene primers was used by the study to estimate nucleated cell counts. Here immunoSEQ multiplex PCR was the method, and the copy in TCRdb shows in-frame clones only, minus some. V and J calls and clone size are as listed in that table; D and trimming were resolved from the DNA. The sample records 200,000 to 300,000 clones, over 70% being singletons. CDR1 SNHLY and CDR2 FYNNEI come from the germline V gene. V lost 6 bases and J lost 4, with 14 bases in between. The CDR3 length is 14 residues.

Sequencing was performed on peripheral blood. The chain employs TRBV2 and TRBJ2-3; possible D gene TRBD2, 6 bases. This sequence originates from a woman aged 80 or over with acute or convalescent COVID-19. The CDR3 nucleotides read TGTGCCAGCAGCGGGGGAACGGGGGCAGATACGCAGTATTTT. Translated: CASSGGTGADTQYF.